This TCR beta chain was found in a study of beta chain features in type 1 diabetes. The wider study: Patients did not differ from healthy donors in age, gender or cell yield.

CDR3 length: 14 amino acids. V was trimmed by 5 bases and J by 0 bases, leaving 7 bases between them. Germline V gene sequence: CDR1 MDHEN, CDR2 SYDVKM. The study, taken as a whole, reports: PCR could preferentially amplify shorter templates, alike in patients and controls.

Regarding this clone: Its specificity is not known.

Every bit of the isolated RNA underwent reverse transcription, so sequencing read expressed TCRB transcripts. Here immunoSEQ multiplex PCR was the method, and the copy in TCRdb shows in-frame clones only, minus some. Here the sample spans roughly 250,000 clones, about 10% being singletons. The receptor's source is a woman aged 18-29 years in good health. The V and J genes are TRBV28 and TRBJ1-4; the D gene is possibly TRBD1 (5 bases). Sample: naive CD4+ T cells from blood. This CDR3 reads CASSQQATNEKLFF. CDR3 DNA sequence: TGTGCCAGCAGTCAACAGGCAACTAATGAAAAACTGTTTTTT.